Listed below are T cell receptor beta chains from one sample, sequenced in a study of shared clonotypes between healthy human individuals. Data came from immunoSEQ multiplex PCR; TCRdb stores just in-frame clones and leaves some out. The sample holds 550,000 to 700,000 clones; 73% are singletons and the top ten take around 2%. Source material: memory CD4+ T cells sorted from blood. Receptor source: a woman in her 30s in good health. Each CDR3 is given with its conserved first and last residue. A D gene is named only where the DNA matches it firmly. Clone size appears in some rows only: once, few, many, or a class for an expanded clone.

TRBJ2-7	TRBV7-8	few	13	.	CASSSRDSGNRYF	TGTGCCAGCAGCTCGAGAGATAGCGGTAACCGGTACTTC
TRBJ2-3	TRBV13	.	12	.	CASRLSTDTQYF	TGTGCCAGCAGGTTATCTACAGATACGCAGTATTTT
TRBJ2-2	TRBV7-6	.	16	TRBD1	CASSYGWDRNTGELFF	TGTGCCAGCAGCTATGGCTGGGACAGAAACACCGGGGAGCTGTTTTTT
TRBJ1-1	TRBV6-6	many	15	.	CASSYGGASSPEAFF	TGTGCCAGCAGTTACGGTGGGGCTTCGAGCCCTGAAGCTTTCTTT
TRBJ2-1	TRBV14	.	11	.	CASSRYNEQFF	TGTGCCAGCAGCCGTTACAATGAGCAGTTCTTC
TRBJ1-3	TRBV7-8	few	14	.	CASSRQGAGNTIYF	TGTGCCAGCAGCCGACAAGGAGCTGGAAACACCATATATTTT
TRBJ1-2	TRBV28	.	12	.	CASSVNRDGYTF	TGTGCCAGCAGTGTTAACAGGGACGGCTACACCTTC
TRBJ2-3	TRBV5-1	.	16	TRBD1	CASSLDGQGRGDTQYF	TGCGCCAGCAGCTTGGATGGACAGGGAAGAGGAGATACGCAGTATTTT
TRBJ1-1	TRBV2	.	15	TRBD1	CATSPGTGVRTEAFF	TGTGCCACCTCTCCGGGGACAGGGGTAAGGACTGAAGCTTTCTTT
TRBJ1-3	TRBV11-2	.	15	TRBD1	CASSLWGTGKNTIYF	TGTGCCAGCAGCTTGTGGGGGACAGGGAAAAACACCATATATTTT
TRBJ2-4	TRBV19	.	19	.	CASSIGTARGTITKNIQYF	TGTGCCAGTAGCATAGGGACAGCCCGGGGGACAATTACCAAAAACATTCAGTACTTC
TRBJ1-2	TRBV19	.	13	.	CASSITVNYGYTF	TGTGCCAGTAGTATAACAGTGAACTATGGCTACACCTTC
TRBJ1-1	TRBV7-8	.	17	.	CASSSGGGGRMNTEAFF	TGTGCCAGCAGCTCAGGAGGGGGGGGACGGATGAACACTGAAGCTTTCTTT
TRBJ2-6	TRBV19	.	18	TRBD1	CASSYRTGGPSGANVLTF	TGTGCCAGTAGTTACAGGACAGGGGGACCCTCTGGGGCCAACGTCCTGACTTTC
TRBJ1-4	TRBV25-1	.	15	.	CASSGNRPTPEKLFF	TGTGCCAGCAGTGGAAACAGGCCTACTCCTGAAAAACTGTTTTTT
TRBJ1-1	TRBV7-9	.	14	.	CASSRLTVNTEAFF	TGTGCCAGCAGCCGCTTGACAGTGAACACTGAAGCTTTCTTT
TRBJ2-3	TRBV28	.	16	.	CASSPLWGTSTDTQYF	TGTGCCAGCAGCCCATTATGGGGTACTAGCACAGATACGCAGTATTTT
TRBJ2-1	TRBV29-1	.	12	.	CSVGISYNEQFF	TGCAGCGTTGGGATTAGTTACAATGAGCAGTTCTTC
TRBJ2-3	TRBV7-6	.	18	TRBD2	CASSPGGTSGRARDTQYF	TGTGCCAGCAGCCCGGGCGGGACTAGCGGGAGGGCCCGGGATACGCAGTATTTT
TRBJ2-7	TRBV28	.	13	.	CASIALRSYEQYF	TGTGCCAGCATCGCTCTGAGGTCCTACGAGCAGTACTTC
TRBJ2-1	TRBV5-1	many	15	TRBD2	CASSFSSGAYNEQFF	TGCGCCAGCAGCTTTTCAAGCGGGGCCTACAATGAGCAGTTCTTC
TRBJ1-4	TRBV2	few	14	.	CASSEAHANEKLFF	TGTGCCAGCAGTGAAGCTCACGCAAATGAAAAACTGTTTTTT
TRBJ2-7	TRBV4-1	few	18	.	CASSQGGIVGGPVYEQYF	TGCGCCAGCAGCCAAGGGGGGATAGTTGGGGGGCCCGTCTACGAGCAGTACTTC
TRBJ2-2	TRBV23-1	.	18	TRBD1	CASSQSPDRGLITGELFF	TGCGCCAGCAGTCAATCTCCGGACAGGGGGCTCATCACCGGGGAGCTGTTTTTT
TRBJ2-4	TRBV6-6	.	11	.	CASSQGTHQYF	TGTGCCAGCAGTCAAGGGACCCATCAGTACTTC
TRBJ2-6	TRBV11-3	many	15	.	CASSLGTAGANVLTF	TGTGCCAGCAGCTTAGGGACAGCTGGGGCCAACGTCCTGACTTTC
TRBJ1-5	TRBV6-6	.	15	.	CATESVQKTNQPQHF	TGTGCCACTGAGTCTGTCCAGAAAACGAATCAGCCCCAGCATTTT